Presented here are 6 T cell receptor beta chains from one specimen sequenced in a study of CD8+CD57+ T cells in acquired aplastic anemia. TCR beta VDJ and CDR3 were profiled, and genomic DNA was the template. A single record per CDR3 protein comes from TCRdb applying MiXCR to the reads. The sample includes hundreds of thousands of distinct CDR3 sequences, around 33% seen only once; the top ten take around 0.82%. Sequencing was done on patients that had shown CD8+CD57+ cell expansion by flow cytometry. Sequencing input: sorted CD4+, CD8+, or CD8+CD57+ T cells (not recorded which) from PBMCs. Source of these receptors: a human donor with aplastic anemia.

The sample holds many counts of this clonotype. V is TRBV19 and J is TRBJ1-1, with a tentative D call TRBD1 (5 bases). CDR1 and CDR2 from the germline V gene are LNHDA and SQIVND (reference sequence). This CDR3 is built from 15 residues. The V and J ends lost 4 bases and 0 bases respectively, with 12 bases between them. The CDR3, as DNA: TGTGCCAGTAGTACATCCGGGACGGTGAACACTGAAGCTTTCTTT. The encoded protein is CASSTSGTVNTEAFF.

This clonotype was observed a few times. The DNA of the CDR3 is TGTGCCTCCGGCCTAGCGGGCCACGATGAGCAGTTCTTC. Encoded protein: CASGLAGHDEQFF. The chain couples TRBV7-2 to TRBJ2-1; 8 bases are a match to TRBD2. Trimming took 11 bases from V and 8 from J; bases not matched to a gene: 11. There are 13 residues in the CDR3. Germline loops: CDR1 SGHTA, CDR2 FQGNSA.

This clonotype has only a few counts. The chain links TRBV7-2 to TRBJ1-1; 9 positions agree with TRBD1. This CDR3 has 14 amino acids. The V gene end was trimmed by 5 bases and the J gene end by 5 bases; junction bases not matched to a gene: 6. Germline CDR1 reads SGHTA; CDR2 reads FQGNSA. As DNA, the CDR3 is TGTGCCAGCAGCCCACAGGGGGCGCAAACTGAAGCTTTCTTT. Translated: CASSPQGAQTEAFF.

Worth noting for this clonotype: The junction differs from germline at one of its ends, possibly a read error. The gene calls are TRBV25-1 and TRBJ2-3, with D possibly being TRBD2 (5 bases). Germline loops: CDR1 MGHDK, CDR2 SYGVNS. The CDR3 consists of 15 residues. The CDR3 loop is CASSGTSGLTDTQYF. In DNA, the CDR3 is TGCGCCAGCAGTGGAACCAGCGGCCTTACAGATACGCAGTATTTT.

This clonotype was seen only once. A much larger clone differs by one base, so this may be a read error. The rearrangement links TRBV9 to TRBJ1-6; possible D gene TRBD1, 6 bases. The CDR3 spans 17 residues. V lost 0 bases, J lost 9 bases, and 19 bases lay in between. Germline V gene sequence: CDR1 SGDLS, CDR2 YYNGEE. The CDR3 sequence is CASSVGGGRGSISPLHF. The CDR3 DNA is TGTGCCAGCAGCGTAGGAGGGGGACGGGGGTCTATTTCACCCCTCCACTTT.

The gene calls are TRBV7-2 and TRBJ1-6; D is unresolved. The CDR3 contains 13 residues. Trimming took off 0 bases at V and 8 bases at J, with 5 bases between the two ends. The germline V gene has CDR1 SGHTA and CDR2 FQGNSA. CDR3 region: CASSLAADSPLHF. CDR3 sequence (DNA): TGTGCCAGCAGCTTAGCGGCAGATTCACCCCTCCACTTT. Full variable domain (remainder filled in from reference TRBV7-2 and TRBJ1-6): GAGVSQSPSNKVTEKGKDVELRCDPISGHTALYWYRQSLGQGLEFLIYFQGNSAPDKSGLPSDRFSAERTGGSVSTLTIQRTQQEDSAVYLCASSLAADSPLHFGNGTRLTVT.